These 7 T cell receptor beta chains originate from one sample sequenced in a study of blood T cells in healthy people across ages. A second PCR, run for about 7 to 11 cycles, used a sample-barcoded 5' primer plus a J-beta primer mix. From the 5' RACE reads, TCRdb called clonotypes with MiXCR, one entry per CDR3 protein. The table lists about 1,500,000 distinct CDR3 sequences, approximately 38% of them singletons. The sequencing input was blood. The receptors come from a woman under 30 in good health.

This clonotype was detected once. The chain combines TRBV7-9 with TRBJ1-2; no reliable D call. Between the trimmed V and J ends, which lost 1 base and 4 bases, there was a span of 10 bases. This CDR3 spans 14 amino acids. Germline V gene sequence: CDR1 SEHNR, CDR2 FQNEAQ (reference sequence). CDR3 nucleotides: TGTGCCAGCAGCTTAGAACACGGGAGCTATGGCTACACCTTC. It codes for CASSLEHGSYGYTF.

This chain links TRBV6-1 with TRBJ2-7; 14 bases are a match to TRBD2. The J call could be wrong; TRBJ2-5 is a better fit for the DNA end. Germline CDR1 reads MNHNS; CDR2 reads SASEGT. The CDR3 consists of 16 residues. As DNA, the CDR3 is TGTGCCAGCAGTGGGGACCGACTAGCGGGGGGGGAGACCCAGTACTTC. It specifies CASSGDRLAGGETQYF.

This clonotype was observed a handful of times. The rearrangement links TRBV20-1 to TRBJ2-5; the D gene is possibly TRBD2 (6 bases). The DNA end lines up better with TRBJ2-7; the J call may be wrong. This CDR3 is built from 10 residues. Germline V gene lookup returns CDR1 DFQATT and CDR2 SNEGSKA (reference sequence). CDR3 nucleotide sequence: TGCAGTGCCGAGGGAGGCGAGCAGTACTTC. Its translation: CSAEGGEQYF.

This chain links TRBV6-6 with TRBJ2-7; 12 nucleotides line up with TRBD2. J was trimmed by 6 bases and V by 6 bases; bases with no gene match: 6. The CDR3 totals 14 residues. CDR1 MNHNY and CDR2 SVGAGI come from the germline V gene (reference sequence). In nucleotides, the CDR3 is TGTGCCAGCAGGATGACTAGCGGGAGTGGCGAGCAGTACTTC. Amino acids: CASRMTSGSGEQYF.

At least ten counts were recorded for this clonotype. The chain joins TRBV29-1 to TRBJ2-4; D is undetermined. This CDR3 has 14 residues. The germline CDR1 and CDR2 sequences are SQVTM and ANQGSEA. Trimming shortened V by 4 bases and J by 0 bases, and 10 bases separated the two germline ends. The CDR3 bases are TGCAGCGTTGTCCCAAGACTAGCCAAAAACATTCAGTACTTC. This encodes CSVVPRLAKNIQYF. Full variable domain (outside the CDR3, taken from reference TRBV29-1 and TRBJ2-4): SAVISQKPSRDICQRGTSLTIQCQVDSQVTMMFWYRQQPGQSLTLIATANQGSEATYESGFVIDKFPISRPNLTFSTLTVSNMSPEDSSIYLCSVVPRLAKNIQYFGAGTRLSVL.

The CDR3 here is CASSIGQYNEQFF. CDR3 nucleotide sequence: TGTGCCAGCAGCATAGGGCAATACAATGAGCAGTTCTTC. The rearrangement uses TRBV7-9 and TRBJ2-1; D is unclear. Trimming removed 5 bases at V and 4 bases at J, with 9 bases between. Germline V gene lookup returns CDR1 SEHNR and CDR2 FQNEAQ (reference sequence). The CDR3 length is 13 residues.

The V gene is TRBV6-6, the J gene TRBJ1-5, with D possibly being TRBD1 (6 bases). The CDR3 contains 17 residues. Per germline, CDR1 MNHNY and CDR2 SVGAGI (reference sequence). The V end was cut by 10 bases, the J end by 0 bases, with 22 bases between. The CDR3 sequence: CAIATQGQPYSNQPQHF. The CDR3 coding sequence is TGTGCCATCGCGACCCAAGGACAGCCTTATAGCAATCAGCCCCAGCATTTT.